These T cell receptor beta chains were read from a single sample in a study of early T cells in non-severe SARS-CoV-2 infection. TCRdb re-called the 5' RACE reads with MiXCR, one entry per CDR3 protein. Among about 70,000 distinct CDR3 sequences listed, approximately 12% were seen once. The sequencing input was whole blood. These receptors were taken from an adult who was a healthcare worker with PCR-confirmed SARS-CoV-2 infection or an uninfected control (not recorded which). Each CDR3 is given with its conserved first and last residue. A D gene is named only where the DNA matches it firmly. A clone size is listed for some rows: how often the clone was seen (once, few, many), or a class if it is expanded.

j_gene | d_gene | v_gene | abundance | CDR3aa | CDR3nt
TRBJ1-1 | . | TRBV4-1 | many | CASSQEMGNTEAFF | TGCGCCAGCAGCCAAGAAATGGGGAACACTGAAGCTTTCTTT
TRBJ2-7 | TRBD1 | TRBV20-1 | many | CSQAQGDSYEQYF | TGCAGTCAAGCCCAGGGGGACTCCTACGAGCAGTACTTC
TRBJ2-1 | . | TRBV5-4 | many | CASSLDRSRRIGEQFF | TGTGCCAGCAGCTTGGACCGGTCCCGGAGGATTGGTGAGCAGTTCTTC
TRBJ2-5 | . | TRBV7-9 | few | CASSHPDLQETQYF | TGTGCCAGCAGCCACCCGGACCTACAAGAGACCCAGTACTTC
TRBJ2-7 | TRBD1 | TRBV28 | many | CASQTGGEQYF | TGTGCCAGCCAGACAGGGGGAGAGCAGTACTTC
TRBJ2-3 | TRBD2 | TRBV11-2 | many | CASSLGAGGGTDTQYF | TGTGCCAGCAGCTTGGGAGCGGGAGGGGGCACAGATACGCAGTATTTT
TRBJ1-1 | . | TRBV27 | . | CASSLAGNAEAFF | TGTGCCAGCAGTTTGGCAGGGAACGCTGAAGCTTTCTTT
TRBJ1-2 | . | TRBV6-1 | . | CASHPGTNYGYTF | TGTGCCAGTCACCCGGGAACCAACTATGGCTACACCTTC
TRBJ1-6 | . | TRBV20-1 | many | CSASHPGSPLHF | TGCAGTGCTAGTCATCCGGGGTCACCCCTCCACTTT
TRBJ1-2 | . | TRBV20-1 | many | CSARTPPGYTF | TGCAGTGCTAGGACCCCTCCAGGCTACACCTTC
TRBJ2-7 | TRBD2 | TRBV28 | many | CASSPNRWTSASYEQYF | TGTGCCAGCAGTCCGAATCGTTGGACTAGCGCATCTTACGAGCAGTACTTC
TRBJ2-1 | . | TRBV20-1 | . | CSARDLVLSYNEQFF | TGCAGTGCTAGAGATCTGGTGCTCTCCTACAATGAGCAGTTCTTC
TRBJ1-1 | . | TRBV7-8 | many | CASSLEQVAAEAFF | TGTGCCAGCAGCTTAGAACAGGTGGCGGCTGAAGCTTTCTTT
TRBJ2-7 | . | TRBV19 | . | CASSAHSESEQYF | TGTGCCAGCAGCGCCCACTCGGAGAGCGAGCAGTACTTC
TRBJ2-3 | . | TRBV27 | many | CASSFISLEDTQYF | TGTGCCAGCAGTTTCATCAGCCTCGAAGATACGCAGTATTTT
TRBJ2-7 | TRBD1 | TRBV7-2 | many | CASSLRQGHEQYF | TGTGCCAGCAGCTTAAGACAGGGCCACGAGCAGTACTTC
TRBJ2-7 | . | TRBV5-1 | . | CASSLLTSTYEQYF | TGCGCCAGCAGCTTGTTAACGAGCACCTACGAGCAGTACTTC
TRBJ1-1 | TRBD1 | TRBV2 | many | CASSDRGPEAFF | TGTGCCAGCAGTGACAGGGGGCCTGAAGCTTTCTTT